Listed below are T cell receptor beta chains from one sample, sequenced in a study of blood T cell repertoires in COVID-19. The method was immunoSEQ multiplex PCR; TCRdb's version includes in-frame clones alone and lacks a portion of them. The sample includes roughly 520,000 clones, around 87% seen only once; the top ten take 1.5% to 2%. The specimen sequenced was PBMCs or T cells enriched from blood (not recorded which). The source is a woman aged 40 to 50 who had recovered from COVID-19. Each CDR3 is given with its conserved first and last residue. The D gene is left open where the match is weak. Rows may omit the clone size; those that give it use once, few, many or a size class.

D gene	V gene	clone size	J gene	CDR3 DNA	CDR3 protein
-	TRBV9	-	TRBJ1-1	TGTGCCAGCAGCGTTAATCCCGGGGGCACTGAAGCTTTCTTT	CASSVNPGGTEAFF
-	TRBV11-3	-	TRBJ1-4	TGTGCCAGCAGCCCAAGCGGCAGTCAGGAACTGTTTTTT	CASSPSGSQELFF
-	TRBV5-1	few	TRBJ1-1	TGCGCCAGCAGCTTGGTCAGGGGAGCTGAAGCTTTCTTT	CASSLVRGAEAFF
-	TRBV19	-	TRBJ1-6	TGTGCCAGTGGGAGAAGGGCCTCCAATAATTCACCCCTCCACTTT	CASGRRASNNSPLHF
-	TRBV2	few	TRBJ1-4	TGTGCCAGCAGTGATATCTTTGTCGGGGGTATGGGGACTAATGAAAAACTGTTTTTT	CASSDIFVGGMGTNEKLFF
TRBD1	TRBV7-9	-	TRBJ1-5	TGTGCCAGCAGCTGGACAGGGGCGGCCCAGCATTTT	CASSWTGAAQHF
-	TRBV24-1	-	TRBJ2-6	TGTGCCACCAGTGACCCCGCTAATTCTGGGGCCAACGTCCTGACTTTC	CATSDPANSGANVLTF
-	TRBV19	once	TRBJ2-2	TGTGCCAGTAGTGGGCGTGCCGGGGAGCTGTTTTTT	CASSGRAGELFF
-	TRBV7-2	-	TRBJ2-7	TGTGCCAGCAGCTTGGGGCCAAAATTCTACGAGCAGTACTTC	CASSLGPKFYEQYF
-	TRBV7-6	-	TRBJ2-1	TGTGCCAGCAGCTGGGGGACAAGCGACTACAATGAGCAGTTCTTC	CASSWGTSDYNEQFF
-	TRBV5-5	-	TRBJ2-7	TGTGCCAGCAGCTTAGAACAGGGAACCCCTTCCTACGAGCAGTACTTC	CASSLEQGTPSYEQYF
-	TRBV10-3	-	TRBJ2-3	TGTGCCATCAGTGTCCTCCCTAGCGCCAGGGACACAGATACGCAGTATTTT	CAISVLPSARDTDTQYF
TRBD2	TRBV27	-	TRBJ2-1	TGTGCCAGCAGCCTTCGGAGGCTAGCGGGGAACAATGAGCAGTTCTTC	CASSLRRLAGNNEQFF
-	TRBV30	-	TRBJ1-5	TGTGCCTGGGGAGATCCTAATCAGCCCCAGCATTTT	CAWGDPNQPQHF
TRBD1	TRBV5-1	-	TRBJ2-6	TGCGCCAGCAGCTTGGGACAGGGGTTTGGGTACGGGGCCAACGTCCTGACTTTC	CASSLGQGFGYGANVLTF
-	TRBV25-1	-	TRBJ1-2	TGTGCCAGCAGTGGGCAGAACTATGGCTACACCTTC	CASSGQNYGYTF
-	TRBV11-3	-	TRBJ2-3	TGTGCCAGCAGCTTTGGCGGAAGCTCTTATACGTCAGATACGCAGTATTTT	CASSFGGSSYTSDTQYF
TRBD1	TRBV6-2/TRBV6-3	few	TRBJ2-7	TGTGCCAGCAGTCAGGGGGTTACCGAGCAGTACTTC	CASSQGVTEQYF
-	TRBV6-1	-	TRBJ2-2	TGTGCCAGCAGTGAAGGCAGGACCGGGGAGCTGTTTTTT	CASSEGRTGELFF
-	TRBV6-2/TRBV6-3	-	TRBJ1-2	TGTGCCAGCAGTTTAACAGGGTATGGCTACACCTTC	CASSLTGYGYTF
TRBD1	TRBV10-3	-	TRBJ1-1	TGTGCCACCGCTGACAGGGGGGCGACTTTCTTT	CATADRGATFF
TRBD2	TRBV10-3	-	TRBJ2-5	TGTGCCATCAGCGAGGCTAGCGGGAGGGCCGGTCAAGAGACCCAGTACTTC	CAISEASGRAGQETQYF
-	TRBV29-1	-	TRBJ2-1	TGCAGCGTTGATTCAGGGTCATCCTACAATGAGCAGTTCTTC	CSVDSGSSYNEQFF
TRBD1	TRBV7-2	-	TRBJ2-6	TGTGCCAGCAGCTTATTCACAGGGGGCTTATCTGGGGCCAACGTCCTGACTTTC	CASSLFTGGLSGANVLTF
-	TRBV29-1	-	TRBJ1-1	TGCAGCGTAGCGGGGCTTTCAATTGAAGCTTTCTTT	CSVAGLSIEAFF
TRBD2	TRBV7-9	-	TRBJ2-7	TGTGCCAGCAGCTCGACCCCTGGACTAGCGGGAGGTAACGAGCAGTACTTC	CASSSTPGLAGGNEQYF
-	TRBV6-1	-	TRBJ2-2	TGTGCCAGCAGTGCATTTTCTCGGTTAGCGAACACCGGGGAGCTGTTTTTT	CASSAFSRLANTGELFF
TRBD2	TRBV13	-	TRBJ2-3	TGTGCCAGCAGTGGACTAGCGAGTACAGATACGCAGTATTTT	CASSGLASTDTQYF
TRBD1	TRBV18	-	TRBJ2-1	TGTGCCAGCTCACCCCTCGGACAGGGGACGTACAATGAGCAGTTCTTC	CASSPLGQGTYNEQFF
-	TRBV5-1	-	TRBJ2-7	TGCGCCAGCAGCTTGGGACCCCCTGGGAGCGAGCAGTACTTC	CASSLGPPGSEQYF
TRBD1	TRBV14	-	TRBJ2-7	TGTGCCAGCAGCCAAGCCTTCAGGGGGATAGGCGACGAGCAGTACTTC	CASSQAFRGIGDEQYF